There are many counts of the clone carrying this T cell receptor beta chain. Its antigen remains unknown. The data are from a study of T cells in Graves' hyperthyroidism and ophthalmopathy. The investigators amplified TCR beta CDR3 regions from RNA transcripts. With the HTBI primer set, the TCR CDR3 went through a first round of RT-PCR. Using its own MiXCR run on the multiplex PCR reads, TCRdb lists one record per CDR3 protein. The repertoire holds 90,000 to 120,000 distinct CDR3 sequences, with roughly 15% as singletons. Whole-study results and caveats: Ophthalmopathy cases were set apart from stable hyperthyroidism by a 13 V-J model. For ophthalmopathy, model prediction preceded onset by a median roughly 5.9 months.

Looked up from germline, CDR1 is MNHNY and CDR2 is SVGAGI (reference sequence). The CDR3 is made up of 17 amino acids. The germline V and J ends were trimmed by 2 bases and 0 bases, with 16 bases remaining between them. This TCR was recovered from a woman in her 50s with Graves' hyperthyroidism. Sample: blood. The chain links TRBV6-6 to TRBJ1-2; tentatively, D is TRBD1 (6 bases). The CDR3 is CASSYRGGQFPNYGYTF. The CDR3 DNA is TGTGCCAGCAGTTACCGGGGAGGACAGTTTCCTAACTATGGCTACACCTTC.